This is a list of T cell receptor beta chains from one sample in a study of type 1 regulatory T cells. TCRdb processed the reads anew with MiXCR; each CDR3 protein has one entry. This table has roughly 62,000 distinct CDR3 sequences, 62% appearing once. What these receptors recognize is not known. Sample: cultured non-Tr1 T cells, either the whole culture or a sorted T cell fraction (not recorded which). The receptors come from a human donor in good health. Each CDR3 is given with its conserved first and last residue. D genes are given only for firm matches. The listing skips clone size in some rows; elsewhere it reads once, few, many or a size class.

D: NA
size: NA
V: TRBV5-1
J: TRBJ1-2
DNA: TGCGCCAGCAGCTCCGCAGGGGACTATGGCTACACCTTC
CDR3: CASSSAGDYGYTF

D: TRBD1
size: NA
V: TRBV7-9
J: TRBJ1-1
DNA: TGTGCCAGCAGCTCCGACAGGGGGCGCGTACGACCTGAAGCTTTCTTT
CDR3: CASSSDRGRVRPEAFF

D: TRBD2
size: NA
V: TRBV7-2
J: TRBJ2-7
DNA: TGTGCCAGCAGCCTGGGACTAGCGGGAGCCAACGAGCAGTACTTC
CDR3: CASSLGLAGANEQYF

D: TRBD2
size: once
V: TRBV29-1
J: TRBJ2-7
DNA: TGCAGCGTTGACCACCCTAGCGGAGGCTACGAGCAGTACTTC
CDR3: CSVDHPSGGYEQYF

D: NA
size: NA
V: TRBV2
J: TRBJ2-3
DNA: TGTGCCAGCAGTGAGATAGGGGGAAGGGGCACAGATACGCAGTATTTT
CDR3: CASSEIGGRGTDTQYF

D: TRBD2
size: NA
V: TRBV6-5
J: TRBJ2-5
DNA: TGTGCCAGCAGTTACCCAGGACTAGCGGGAGGAGAGACCCAGTACTTC
CDR3: CASSYPGLAGGETQYF

D: TRBD2
size: NA
V: TRBV20-1
J: TRBJ2-2
DNA: TGCAGTGCTAGAGATAGGGCTAGCGGGAGCACCGGGGAGCTGTTTTTT
CDR3: CSARDRASGSTGELFF

D: NA
size: NA
V: TRBV7-9
J: TRBJ2-5
DNA: TGTGCCAGCAGCTTATCCGCGGGGTCGACCCAGTACTTC
CDR3: CASSLSAGSTQYF

D: NA
size: NA
V: TRBV5-1
J: TRBJ1-2
DNA: TGCGCCAGCAGCTCCGAGTCCGGTCCGGGAGGCTACACCTTC
CDR3: CASSSESGPGGYTF

D: NA
size: NA
V: TRBV20-1
J: TRBJ2-5
DNA: TGCAGTGCTACCAACCGTTTGGGGCCTGTAGAGACCCAGTACTTC
CDR3: CSATNRLGPVETQYF

D: NA
size: NA
V: TRBV2
J: TRBJ2-7
DNA: TGTGCCAGCACAGACAAGCGAGTTAGCTACGAGCAGTACTTC
CDR3: CASTDKRVSYEQYF

D: NA
size: NA
V: TRBV20-1
J: TRBJ2-3
DNA: TGCAGTGCCCCGCGGGACCCACAAACAGATACGCAGTATTTT
CDR3: CSAPRDPQTDTQYF

D: NA
size: NA
V: TRBV12-3/TRBV12-4
J: TRBJ2-3
DNA: TGTGCCAGCAGTTTAGTTAGCGGTAGGGCCTTAGATACGCAGTATTTT
CDR3: CASSLVSGRALDTQYF

D: TRBD2
size: NA
V: TRBV5-4
J: TRBJ2-1
DNA: TGTGCCAGCAGCTTAAAGACTAGCGGGAGCGATGAGCAGTTCTTC
CDR3: CASSLKTSGSDEQFF

D: TRBD1
size: few
V: TRBV24-1
J: TRBJ2-5
DNA: TGTGCCACCAGTGATTCATGGACAGGGGATCGGAGGACCCAGTACTTC
CDR3: CATSDSWTGDRRTQYF

D: NA
size: few
V: TRBV24-1
J: TRBJ2-7
DNA: TGTGCCACCAGTGATTGGGGGACCGGGACGGGCTCCTACGAGCAGTACTTC
CDR3: CATSDWGTGTGSYEQYF

D: NA
size: NA
V: TRBV12-3/TRBV12-4
J: TRBJ1-6
DNA: TGTGCCAGCAGTCAAAATACGGGACGGACTCTTTCCCTCCACTTT
CDR3: CASSQNTGRTLSLHF

D: NA
size: NA
V: TRBV20-1
J: TRBJ2-3
DNA: TGCAGTGCTACTTCCCCTAGCACAGATACGCAGTATTTT
CDR3: CSATSPSTDTQYF

D: NA
size: NA
V: TRBV7-2
J: TRBJ1-2
DNA: TGTGCCAGCAGCTTGGCCCGGGCCCCCGCGATATATGGCTACACCTTC
CDR3: CASSLARAPAIYGYTF

D: NA
size: once
V: TRBV28
J: TRBJ2-2
DNA: TGTGCCAGCACATCGTTTATTGTTCCATCGGACACCGGGGAGCTGTTTTTT
CDR3: CASTSFIVPSDTGELFF

D: NA
size: few
V: TRBV11-2
J: TRBJ2-3
DNA: TGTGCCAGCAGCCGTTTGGATCTAGAGTCAGATACGCAGTATTTT
CDR3: CASSRLDLESDTQYF

D: NA
size: NA
V: TRBV7-8
J: TRBJ2-7
DNA: TGTGCCAGCAGCTTAGGGGGGTCTAGCTCCTACGAGCAGTACTTC
CDR3: CASSLGGSSSYEQYF

D: NA
size: NA
V: TRBV6-5
J: TRBJ2-1
DNA: TGTGCCAGCAACCAGAAGGGGGATGAGCAGTTCTTC
CDR3: CASNQKGDEQFF

D: NA
size: NA
V: TRBV2
J: TRBJ2-7
DNA: TGTGCCAGCAGTCCCGGCGAAATCACCTACGAGCAGTACTTC
CDR3: CASSPGEITYEQYF

D: TRBD2
size: few
V: TRBV7-8
J: TRBJ2-5
DNA: TGTGCCAGCAGGCTTGGGGCTAGCGGGGGGTACCAAGAGACCCAGTACTTC
CDR3: CASRLGASGGYQETQYF

D: NA
size: NA
V: TRBV7-8
J: TRBJ1-6
DNA: TGTGCCAGCAGCTTAGGAACAGTGGGGAATTCACTCCTCCACTTT
CDR3: CASSLGTVGNSLLHF

D: NA
size: once
V: TRBV20-1
J: TRBJ2-3
DNA: TGCAGTGCTAGTCGATACCCGGTATCAGATACGCAGTATTTT
CDR3: CSASRYPVSDTQYF

D: NA
size: NA
V: TRBV2
J: TRBJ1-3
DNA: TGTGCCAGCAGTAATAATGGAAACACCATATATTTT
CDR3: CASSNNGNTIYF

D: NA
size: NA
V: TRBV20-1
J: TRBJ2-2
DNA: TGCAGTGCTAGAAATCAGGAGGCCGCGAACACCGGGGAGCTGTTTTTT
CDR3: CSARNQEAANTGELFF

D: NA
size: NA
V: TRBV7-2
J: TRBJ2-3
DNA: TGTGCCAGCAGCTCACCGGAGATCAGTACGCAGTATTTT
CDR3: CASSSPEISTQYF

D: TRBD2
size: NA
V: TRBV6-2/TRBV6-3
J: TRBJ2-1
DNA: TGTGCCAGCAGTTATCGACTAGCGGGAGGGCCGAGGGACAATGAGCAGTTCTTC
CDR3: CASSYRLAGGPRDNEQFF

D: NA
size: NA
V: TRBV20-1
J: TRBJ2-5
DNA: TGCAGTGCTAGAGATCGGGCCCACCAAGAGACCCAGTACTTC
CDR3: CSARDRAHQETQYF

D: TRBD1
size: many
V: TRBV6-1
J: TRBJ1-1
DNA: TGTGCCAGCAGTGAACCGACAGGGGGTTACACTGAAGCTTTCTTT
CDR3: CASSEPTGGYTEAFF

D: NA
size: few
V: TRBV5-1
J: TRBJ2-1
DNA: TGCGCCAGCAGCCCTGGGCTCCGGGACACCACTGAGCAGTTCTTC
CDR3: CASSPGLRDTTEQFF

D: TRBD2
size: NA
V: TRBV7-2
J: TRBJ2-7
DNA: TGTGCCAGCAGCCCCACCTTGAGAGTAGCGGGCTCCCTGGAGCAGTACTTC
CDR3: CASSPTLRVAGSLEQYF

D: TRBD2
size: many
V: TRBV9
J: TRBJ2-7
DNA: TGTGCCAGCAGCCCCCGCGATAGCGGGAACGAGCAGTACTTC
CDR3: CASSPRDSGNEQYF

D: NA
size: NA
V: TRBV30
J: TRBJ1-3
DNA: TGTGCCTGTTCCCCCCCGGAAGGAAACACCATATATTTT
CDR3: CACSPPEGNTIYF

D: NA
size: few
V: TRBV10-1
J: TRBJ2-3
DNA: TGCGCCAACATCACAGATACGCAGTATTTT
CDR3: CANITDTQYF

D: NA
size: NA
V: TRBV28
J: TRBJ2-5
DNA: TGTGCCAGCAGTTTAGCCTGGGCGGGATCTCAAGAGACCCAGTACTTC
CDR3: CASSLAWAGSQETQYF

D: NA
size: NA
V: TRBV7-9
J: TRBJ2-1
DNA: TGTGCCAGCGCAAGCTTAAGTCCCACCGGGGCGGCTAGCTCCTACAATGAGCAGTTCTTC
CDR3: CASASLSPTGAASSYNEQFF

D: TRBD1
size: NA
V: TRBV7-9
J: TRBJ2-5
DNA: TGTGCCAGCGGTGGACAGGGGGCGCTTCGTGAGACCCAGTACTTC
CDR3: CASGGQGALRETQYF

D: TRBD1
size: once
V: TRBV6-1
J: TRBJ1-4
DNA: TGTGCCAGCAGGGGACAGGGGGCGCAGGCTAATGAAAAACTGTTTTTT
CDR3: CASRGQGAQANEKLFF